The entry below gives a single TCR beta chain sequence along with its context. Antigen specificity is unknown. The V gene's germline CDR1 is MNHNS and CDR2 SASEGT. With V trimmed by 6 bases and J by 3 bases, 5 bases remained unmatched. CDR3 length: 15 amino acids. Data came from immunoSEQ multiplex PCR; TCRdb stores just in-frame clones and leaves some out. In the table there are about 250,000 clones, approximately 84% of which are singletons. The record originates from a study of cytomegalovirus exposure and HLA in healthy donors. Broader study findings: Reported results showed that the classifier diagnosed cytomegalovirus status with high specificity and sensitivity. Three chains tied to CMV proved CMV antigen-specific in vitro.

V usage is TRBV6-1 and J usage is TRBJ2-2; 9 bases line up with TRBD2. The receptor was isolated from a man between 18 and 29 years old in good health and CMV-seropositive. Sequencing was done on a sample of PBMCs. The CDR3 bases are TGTGCCAGCAGCCAGACTAGCGGAGACACCGGGGAGCTGTTTTTT. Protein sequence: CASSQTSGDTGELFF.